This T cell receptor beta chain was obtained from a study of cytomegalovirus exposure and HLA in healthy donors. PCR primers comprised 60 Vbeta and 13 Jbeta primers. Clones were read by immunoSEQ multiplex PCR, and TCRdb kept only the in-frame ones, dropping some. The data show approximately 120,000 clones, over 75% seen once. The CDR3 contains 16 residues. V shed 4 bases and J shed 3 bases, with 13 bases lying between them. CDR1 and CDR2 from the germline V gene are MRHNA and SNTAGT. This sequence joins TRBV6-4 and TRBJ1-6; the D is unclear. Sequenced: PBMCs. This sequence was found in a man between 35 and 55 years old in good health and CMV-seropositive. Here the CDR3 reads CASSAVFDYYNSPLHF. The CDR3 region has the DNA TGTGCCAGCAGTGCAGTTTTCGACTACTATAATTCACCCCTCCACTTT.